The rows below give T cell receptor beta chains drawn from one sample of a study of T cell responses to AZD1222 COVID-19 vaccine. Sequencing was performed with immunoSEQ multiplex PCR; in TCRdb, only in-frame clones are kept and a portion is missing. Found here are 180,000 or so clones, more than 75% of them singletons; the top ten hold around 26%. The source material was peripheral blood, sampled 28 days after the second AZD1222 dose. The receptor set was obtained from an adult who received the AZD1222 COVID-19 vaccine. CDR3s include the opening cysteine and the closing phenylalanine or tryptophan. The order of the fields is CDR3 DNA, CDR3 protein, CDR3 length, V gene, D gene, J gene, clone size. D genes are given only for firm matches. Some rows have no size entry. The others give once, few or many, or a class for an expanded clone.

cdr3_nt: TGTGCCAGCAGTTCCGGACAGGGGGCCTCGAGCACTGAAGCTTTCTTT
cdr3_aa: CASSSGQGASSTEAFF
cdr3_length: 16
v_call: TRBV28
d_call: TRBD1
j_call: TRBJ1-1
clone_size: .

cdr3_nt: TGCGCCAGCAGCCAAGATCTGACTAGCGGTAATTACAATGAGCAGTTCTTC
cdr3_aa: CASSQDLTSGNYNEQFF
cdr3_length: 17
v_call: TRBV4-3
d_call: TRBD2
j_call: TRBJ2-1
clone_size: .

cdr3_nt: TGTGCCAGCAGCTTTCGACTAGCGGGAGGGAGGGTCCCAGATACGCAGTATTTT
cdr3_aa: CASSFRLAGGRVPDTQYF
cdr3_length: 18
v_call: TRBV7-6
d_call: TRBD2
j_call: TRBJ2-3
clone_size: .

cdr3_nt: TGTGCCAGCAGTGGGTGGACGGGTTTCTACGAGCAGTACTTC
cdr3_aa: CASSGWTGFYEQYF
cdr3_length: 14
v_call: TRBV2
d_call: .
j_call: TRBJ2-7
clone_size: .

cdr3_nt: TGTGCCAGCAGTTGGACTAGCGGGTACGAGCAGTACTTC
cdr3_aa: CASSWTSGYEQYF
cdr3_length: 13
v_call: TRBV6-5
d_call: TRBD2
j_call: TRBJ2-7
clone_size: .

cdr3_nt: TGTGCCAGCACCTCGACAGGGGCTCAGCCCCAGCATTTT
cdr3_aa: CASTSTGAQPQHF
cdr3_length: 13
v_call: TRBV12-3/TRBV12-4
d_call: TRBD1
j_call: TRBJ1-5
clone_size: .

cdr3_nt: TGTGCCAGCAGCCTAAGGTTGGGTGGAATAGCAGCTTTCTTT
cdr3_aa: CASSLRLGGIAAFF
cdr3_length: 14
v_call: TRBV3-1/TRBV3-2
d_call: .
j_call: TRBJ1-1
clone_size: .

cdr3_nt: TGTGCCAGCAGTTTTTACAGCAGCTCCTACGAGCAGTACTTC
cdr3_aa: CASSFYSSSYEQYF
cdr3_length: 14
v_call: TRBV27
d_call: .
j_call: TRBJ2-7
clone_size: .

cdr3_nt: TGTGCCAGCAGTATCCCCAGGGGAACCTACGAGCAGTACTTC
cdr3_aa: CASSIPRGTYEQYF
cdr3_length: 14
v_call: TRBV28
d_call: .
j_call: TRBJ2-7
clone_size: .

cdr3_nt: TGTGCCAGCAGCCCACCATGGGCAAATCAGCCCCAGCATTTT
cdr3_aa: CASSPPWANQPQHF
cdr3_length: 14
v_call: TRBV7-2
d_call: .
j_call: TRBJ1-5
clone_size: once

cdr3_nt: TGTGCCAGCAGCCCCGGGACTAGCGGGTACAATGAGCAGTTCTTC
cdr3_aa: CASSPGTSGYNEQFF
cdr3_length: 15
v_call: TRBV6-2/TRBV6-3
d_call: TRBD2
j_call: TRBJ2-1
clone_size: .

cdr3_nt: TGTGCCAGCACCTTGGGGAAGAGCGGGAGGCTCTCCGATGAGCAGTTCTTC
cdr3_aa: CASTLGKSGRLSDEQFF
cdr3_length: 17
v_call: TRBV28
d_call: TRBD2
j_call: TRBJ2-1
clone_size: .

cdr3_nt: TGCGCCAGCAGCTTGTTCAGATCCTACGAGCAGTACTTC
cdr3_aa: CASSLFRSYEQYF
cdr3_length: 13
v_call: TRBV5-1
d_call: .
j_call: TRBJ2-7
clone_size: .

cdr3_nt: TGTGCCAGCAGCGTAGACATGGGTAGCACAGATACGCAGTATTTT
cdr3_aa: CASSVDMGSTDTQYF
cdr3_length: 15
v_call: TRBV9
d_call: .
j_call: TRBJ2-3
clone_size: .

cdr3_nt: TGTGCCAGCAGCCGGGGGATAGGCGAGCAGTACTTC
cdr3_aa: CASSRGIGEQYF
cdr3_length: 12
v_call: TRBV7-8
d_call: .
j_call: TRBJ2-7
clone_size: once

cdr3_nt: TGTGCCACCAGTGACCCAGGCAAGTACAATGAGCAGTTCTTC
cdr3_aa: CATSDPGKYNEQFF
cdr3_length: 14
v_call: TRBV24-1
d_call: .
j_call: TRBJ2-1
clone_size: .

cdr3_nt: TGTGCTAGCAGCTTATTATCGTATCGGGGGAGTAAGGAGACCCAGTACTTC
cdr3_aa: CASSLLSYRGSKETQYF
cdr3_length: 17
v_call: TRBV7-7
d_call: .
j_call: TRBJ2-5
clone_size: .

cdr3_nt: TGTGCCAGCAGACCCGGAGGTGGGACTAGCGGGGCCTACGAGCAGTACTTC
cdr3_aa: CASRPGGGTSGAYEQYF
cdr3_length: 17
v_call: TRBV7-2
d_call: TRBD2
j_call: TRBJ2-7
clone_size: .

cdr3_nt: TGTGCCAGCTCACCGACTAGCGGGAGAAATGAGCAGTTCTTC
cdr3_aa: CASSPTSGRNEQFF
cdr3_length: 14
v_call: TRBV18
d_call: TRBD2
j_call: TRBJ2-1
clone_size: once

cdr3_nt: TGTGCCAGCTCACCCCGCCAGGGGACCTACGAGCAGTACTTC
cdr3_aa: CASSPRQGTYEQYF
cdr3_length: 14
v_call: TRBV18
d_call: .
j_call: TRBJ2-7
clone_size: .

cdr3_nt: TGTGCCAGCAGTTCCCCTCCTCGAGGGGACTATGGCTACACCTTC
cdr3_aa: CASSSPPRGDYGYTF
cdr3_length: 15
v_call: TRBV28
d_call: .
j_call: TRBJ1-2
clone_size: .

cdr3_nt: TGCGCCAGCAGCATTGGAGGAGCGGGAGATACGCAGTATTTT
cdr3_aa: CASSIGGAGDTQYF
cdr3_length: 14
v_call: TRBV5-1
d_call: .
j_call: TRBJ2-3
clone_size: .

cdr3_nt: TGCAGTGCTAGTAGGGGAGGCGGGGAGCTGTTTTTT
cdr3_aa: CSASRGGGELFF
cdr3_length: 12
v_call: TRBV20-1
d_call: .
j_call: TRBJ2-2
clone_size: .

cdr3_nt: TGTGCCAGTAGTCTCACTGTACAGGGAAACTCTGGGGCCAACGTCCTGACTTTC
cdr3_aa: CASSLTVQGNSGANVLTF
cdr3_length: 18
v_call: TRBV19
d_call: .
j_call: TRBJ2-6
clone_size: .

cdr3_nt: TGTGCCAGCAGTTCCCGGCAGGGGGGAGAGACCCAGTACTTC
cdr3_aa: CASSSRQGGETQYF
cdr3_length: 14
v_call: TRBV6-5
d_call: .
j_call: TRBJ2-5
clone_size: .

cdr3_nt: TGTGCCAGCAGAGGGACTAGCGTTTACGAGCAGTACTTC
cdr3_aa: CASRGTSVYEQYF
cdr3_length: 13
v_call: TRBV6-5
d_call: TRBD2
j_call: TRBJ2-7
clone_size: .

cdr3_nt: TGCGCCAGCAGCCAAGATCAACCCCCCCTTGAGCAGTTCTTC
cdr3_aa: CASSQDQPPLEQFF
cdr3_length: 14
v_call: TRBV4-3
d_call: .
j_call: TRBJ2-1
clone_size: .

cdr3_nt: TGTGCCAGCAGTCCCGACAGACGTAATGAAAAACTGTTTTTT
cdr3_aa: CASSPDRRNEKLFF
cdr3_length: 14
v_call: TRBV28
d_call: .
j_call: TRBJ1-4
clone_size: .

cdr3_nt: TGTGCCAGCAGCTTAGAGGGGACTAGCGTCGGGGAGCTGTTTTTT
cdr3_aa: CASSLEGTSVGELFF
cdr3_length: 15
v_call: TRBV7-8
d_call: TRBD2
j_call: TRBJ2-2
clone_size: .

cdr3_nt: TGTGCCAGCAGCGAAAGGGTTGCCGGGGAGCTGTTTTTT
cdr3_aa: CASSERVAGELFF
cdr3_length: 13
v_call: TRBV6-4
d_call: .
j_call: TRBJ2-2
clone_size: .

cdr3_nt: TGCAGCGTTGCCGATAGCACAGATACGCAGTATTTT
cdr3_aa: CSVADSTDTQYF
cdr3_length: 12
v_call: TRBV29-1
d_call: .
j_call: TRBJ2-3
clone_size: .

cdr3_nt: TGTGCCAGCAGCCCTGGGACAGCCTATAATTCACCCCTCCACTTT
cdr3_aa: CASSPGTAYNSPLHF
cdr3_length: 15
v_call: TRBV11-2
d_call: TRBD1
j_call: TRBJ1-6
clone_size: .

cdr3_nt: TGTGCCAGCAGTGAAGCGGGCCCCTACGAGCAGTACTTC
cdr3_aa: CASSEAGPYEQYF
cdr3_length: 13
v_call: TRBV6-1
d_call: .
j_call: TRBJ2-7
clone_size: .

cdr3_nt: TGTGCCAGCAGCCCCGGGCGCAGGGGAAATGAGCAGTTCTTC
cdr3_aa: CASSPGRRGNEQFF
cdr3_length: 14
v_call: TRBV7-3
d_call: .
j_call: TRBJ2-1
clone_size: .

cdr3_nt: TGTGCCAGCAGCCCGACTAGCGGAGGGACCTACGAGCAGTACTTC
cdr3_aa: CASSPTSGGTYEQYF
cdr3_length: 15
v_call: TRBV6-2/TRBV6-3
d_call: TRBD2
j_call: TRBJ2-7
clone_size: .

cdr3_nt: TGCAGCGTTGAATCACAGATCCAGAACACTGAAGCTTTCTTT
cdr3_aa: CSVESQIQNTEAFF
cdr3_length: 14
v_call: TRBV29-1
d_call: .
j_call: TRBJ1-1
clone_size: .

cdr3_nt: TGTGCCAGCAGCTTAGGGAGGCAGAAGGGGTATGGCTACACCTTC
cdr3_aa: CASSLGRQKGYGYTF
cdr3_length: 15
v_call: TRBV13
d_call: .
j_call: TRBJ1-2
clone_size: .

cdr3_nt: TGTGCCACCAGCAGGGGACTAGCGGGAGGGCCAGGAGAGCAGTTCTTC
cdr3_aa: CATSRGLAGGPGEQFF
cdr3_length: 16
v_call: TRBV15
d_call: TRBD2
j_call: TRBJ2-1
clone_size: .

cdr3_nt: TGTGCCAGCAGCTTCCAGGACTATGGCTACACCTTC
cdr3_aa: CASSFQDYGYTF
cdr3_length: 12
v_call: TRBV7-2
d_call: .
j_call: TRBJ1-2
clone_size: .

cdr3_nt: TGTGCCAGCAGTGAAAGGGACACCCACGGGTACTTC
cdr3_aa: CASSERDTHGYF
cdr3_length: 12
v_call: TRBV6-1
d_call: .
j_call: TRBJ2-7
clone_size: few

cdr3_nt: TGTGCCAGCAGTTACTCTGCCCAAAGCTCCTACGAGCAGTACTTC
cdr3_aa: CASSYSAQSSYEQYF
cdr3_length: 15
v_call: TRBV6-5
d_call: .
j_call: TRBJ2-7
clone_size: .

cdr3_nt: TGTGCCAGCAGCGAAGCGGCAACAGGGAACTATGGCTACACCTTC
cdr3_aa: CASSEAATGNYGYTF
cdr3_length: 15
v_call: TRBV7-9
d_call: .
j_call: TRBJ1-2
clone_size: few

cdr3_nt: TGTGCCAGCAGCGTAGCAGGGGGAGGGGTCACCGGGGAGCTGTTTTTT
cdr3_aa: CASSVAGGGVTGELFF
cdr3_length: 16
v_call: TRBV9
d_call: .
j_call: TRBJ2-2
clone_size: .

cdr3_nt: TGTGCCAGTAATACCGGGACAGGAATCTATGGCTACACCTTC
cdr3_aa: CASNTGTGIYGYTF
cdr3_length: 14
v_call: TRBV19
d_call: TRBD1
j_call: TRBJ1-2
clone_size: few

cdr3_nt: TGTGCCAGCAGCCTAACCGGGGAGGGCACCGGGGAGCTGTTTTTT
cdr3_aa: CASSLTGEGTGELFF
cdr3_length: 15
v_call: TRBV7-9
d_call: TRBD2
j_call: TRBJ2-2
clone_size: .

cdr3_nt: TGTGCCATCAGTGTACTAGCGGGAGTAGCCCAGGGGGTCGGGGAGCTGTTTTTT
cdr3_aa: CAISVLAGVAQGVGELFF
cdr3_length: 18
v_call: TRBV10-3
d_call: TRBD2
j_call: TRBJ2-2
clone_size: .